Detailed here is one T cell receptor beta chain. Its antigen is unknown. No base-level quality is on record; no much larger clone is a single base apart. The data are from a study of PD-L1 blockade in urothelial cancer (dated by TCRdb to between 2016 and 2019). About the full investigation: Therapy was started in about 2014 for all patients, and atezolizumab 1,200 mg was administered intravenously every 3 weeks. About 90% of the roughly 29 patients were identified as males with urothelial cancer of bladder origin, and a prior smoking history was reported by 18 of 29 patients. An ECOG performance status of 0 or 1 was recorded for the patients, and 0 to 3 prior chemotherapy regimens had been received by the patients. Blood samples were analyzed at two time points: 3 weeks after treatment start (second dose) and 6 weeks after treatment start. A median of roughly 140,000 T cells and approximately 83,000 unique TCRs was obtained from blood samples, and a median clonality of approximately 0.077 was observed. The study, an exploratory multi-omic analysis, examined somatic, immune and clinical correlates of response to PD-L1 blockade with atezolizumab in urothelial cancer. TCR sequencing covered pretreatment tumor samples and matched, serially collected peripheral blood taken before and after atezolizumab treatment. Durable clinical benefit was defined as a progression-free survival longer than 6 months, and TCR features were additionally tested against progression-free survival and overall survival. In the same patients, whole exome sequencing and RNA sequencing of pretreatment tumors were performed in addition to TCR sequencing. About 10 patients achieved durable clinical benefit and about 19 did not. Pretreatment blood TCR-seq was available for about 27 patients, at least one posttreatment blood collection was obtained for around 25 patients, and tumor TCR-seq was available for around 25 patients.

The paper's findings and limits, for the study overall: At 3 weeks after the start of treatment, tumor-associated TCR clones in peripheral blood had expanded more in patients with durable benefit (n of about 20, p = 0.022). Improved progression-free and overall survival was associated with having pretreatment peripheral blood TCR clonality below the median. Because the sample size was small (n ≈ 27) and many exploratory analyses were performed, the results are intended to be hypothesis-generating.

V is pruned by 0 bases and J by 0 bases, leaving 12 bases of the junction without a gene match. According to the germline V gene (reference sequence), CDR1 reads GTSNPN and CDR2 reads SVGIG. Inclusive of the bounding cysteine and phenylalanine, the CDR3 is 19 residues long. Only the CDR3 part of the read is kept: 57 bases, read in frame from the first base. Synthetic TCR analog templates were spiked into each PCR so that absolute template abundance could be estimated from read counts. Using the immunoSEQ assay, TCRbeta CDR3 regions were amplified from genomic DNA with bias-controlled V and J gene primers. Sequencing of rearranged TCRbeta segments was performed at approximately 20X coverage. The authors' pipeline ran thus. Clustering was used to correct sequencing errors, and CDR3s were annotated against IMGT to assign V, D and J genes. Downstream analyses used only productive TCRbeta rearrangements, leaving out any out-of-frame or stop-codon sequences. Clonality was calculated as one minus the Shannon entropy normalized by the log of the number of unique productive sequences. Fisher's exact test with Benjamini-Hochberg correction, at a threshold of adjusted p below 0.01, was used to find clones that differed between time points or between blood and tumor. TCRdb retrieved this table from immuneACCESS and kept in-frame rearrangements only. Not all clones are present; in checked studies, unresolved V genes account for under half, and no reason is known for the remainder. The D gene and trimming were derived from the DNA, and the V and J assignments and clone size from that table. The sample table lists more than 45,000 clones, about 86% of them with a count of one. Under 20% of the sample is in the top ten clones.

The cohort included 29 patients with locally advanced or metastatic urothelial carcinoma who were treated at Memorial Sloan Kettering on a trial protocol. Peripheral blood mononuclear cells were collected pretreatment and during treatment, at between 1 and 8 total time points per patient. The Qiagen DNeasy Blood extraction kit was used to purify genomic DNA from total PBMCs and tumor samples. PBMCs were collected pretreatment and during treatment, and were isolated and stored as previously described. The clonotype comes from a man aged 55-75 years with urothelial cancer. The chain was built from TRBV30 and TRBJ2-7; 12 bases in the junction line up with TRBD1. The specimen comprised PBMCs, sampled around atezolizumab (anti-PD-L1) treatment. The sequenced DNA is TGTGCCTGGAGTGTATACCGGGACAGGGGGCTCCCGAGCTCCTACGAGCAGTACTTC. Translated, it reads CAWSVYRDRGLPSSYEQYF.